Shown below are 5 T cell receptor beta chains from a single sample sequenced in a study of blood T cell repertoires in COVID-19 (dated by TCRdb to about 2020). The method was the immunoSEQ multiplex PCR assay. TCRdb's version of the immuneACCESS table is confined to in-frame rearrangements and falls short of the full clone set. An unresolved V gene accounts for under half of the shortfall where checked; the remainder is of unknown origin. This sample is represented by 210,000 or so clones; approximately 80% of them were singletons. The ten most abundant clones make up 8.5% to 10% of the sample. Sequencing input: PBMCs or T cells enriched from blood (not recorded which). These receptors were collected from a woman aged 50 to 65 with acute COVID-19.

The chain links TRBV30 to TRBJ1-2; the D is unclear. Trimming took 1 base from V and 6 from J, leaving 12 bases between them. This CDR3 is 13 amino acids long. The V gene's germline CDR1 is GTSNPN and CDR2 SVGIG (reference sequence). CDR3 sequence reads: CAWSAGGWDGYTF. CDR3 bases: TGTGCCTGGAGTGCGGGAGGTTGGGATGGCTACACCTTC.

The table lists this clone with a few counts. The chain's CDR3 is CASGRDRSYEQYF. The CDR3 DNA follows: TGTGCCAGCGGGCGGGACAGAAGCTACGAGCAGTACTTC. This chain joins TRBV27 and TRBJ2-7; maybe TRBD1 (7 bases). Germline CDR1 MNHEY, CDR2 SMNVEV (reference sequence). CDR3 length equals 13 residues. V was trimmed by 8 bases and J by 3 bases, leaving 14 bases between them.

The genes are TRBV7-6 and TRBJ1-6, with D maybe TRBD1 (6 bases). Trimming left V 5 bases short and J 2 bases short, with 19 bases between. The CDR3 contains 18 residues. In germline, CDR1 is SGHVS, CDR2 FNYEAQ. The CDR3 is CASSGGRTGSTYNSPLHF. CDR3 sequence (DNA): TGTGCCAGCAGCGGAGGTCGAACAGGGAGCACCTATAATTCACCCCTCCACTTT.

This clone appeared a few times. The chain couples TRBV3-1 (or the pseudogene TRBV3-2) to TRBJ1-5; no firm D call. Germline CDR1 reads LGHDT; CDR2 reads YNNKEL (reference sequence). The CDR3 length is 15 residues. Trimming removed 4 bases at V and 2 bases at J, with 12 bases between. CDR3 sequence: CASSLSGVGNQPQHF. CDR3 nucleotides: TGTGCCAGCAGCCTCTCCGGGGTTGGCAATCAGCCCCAGCATTTT.

This clone was detected only once. V usage is TRBV6-1 and J usage is TRBJ2-7; D ambiguous. CDR3 length: 16 amino acids. The germline gives CDR1 MNHNS, CDR2 SASEGT. V lost 7 bases to trimming and J lost 0 bases, with 19 bases between them. CDR3 sequence (DNA): TGTGCCAGCAATGACGAGGTGACCGATTACTCCTACGAGCAGTACTTC. Translated: CASNDEVTDYSYEQYF.